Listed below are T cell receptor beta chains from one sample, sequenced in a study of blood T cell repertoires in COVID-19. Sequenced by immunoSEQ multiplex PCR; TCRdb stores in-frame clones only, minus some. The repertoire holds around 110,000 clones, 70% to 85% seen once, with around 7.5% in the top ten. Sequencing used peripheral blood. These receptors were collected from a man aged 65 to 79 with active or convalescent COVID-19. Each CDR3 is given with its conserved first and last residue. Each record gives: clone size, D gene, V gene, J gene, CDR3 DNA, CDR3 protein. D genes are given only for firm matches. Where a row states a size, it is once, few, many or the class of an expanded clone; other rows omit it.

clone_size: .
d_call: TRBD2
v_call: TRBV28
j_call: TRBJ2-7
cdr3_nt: TGTGCCAGCAGTTCCTGGACTAGCGGGAGCTACGAGCAGTACTTC
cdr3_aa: CASSSWTSGSYEQYF

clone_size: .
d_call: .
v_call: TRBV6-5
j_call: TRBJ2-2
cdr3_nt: TGTGCCGCGGGACAGCTCGGGAACACCGGGGAGCTGTTTTTT
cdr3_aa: CAAGQLGNTGELFF

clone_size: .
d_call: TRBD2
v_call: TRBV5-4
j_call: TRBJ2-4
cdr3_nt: TGTGCCAGCAGCTTTGGCGGGGGGAAGGGGGCCAAAAACATTCAGTACTTC
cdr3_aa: CASSFGGGKGAKNIQYF

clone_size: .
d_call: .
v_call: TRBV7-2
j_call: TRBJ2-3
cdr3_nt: TGTGCCAGCAGCTTACTGTCGGTAGGGGGCACAGATACGCAGTATTTT
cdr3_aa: CASSLLSVGGTDTQYF

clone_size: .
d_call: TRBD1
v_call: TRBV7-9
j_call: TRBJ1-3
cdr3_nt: TGTGCCAGCAGCCGAATCTCAGGGGGCTCTGGAAACACCATATATTTT
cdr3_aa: CASSRISGGSGNTIYF

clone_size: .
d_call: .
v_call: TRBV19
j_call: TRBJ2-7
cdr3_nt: TGTGCCAGTAGGAGGGTTGGTTCGTTCTCCTACGAGCAGTACTTC
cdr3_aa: CASRRVGSFSYEQYF

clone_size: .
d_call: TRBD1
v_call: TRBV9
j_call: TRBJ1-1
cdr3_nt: TGTGCCAGCAGCGCCAGTCCCGGGACAGGGTCCGAAGCTTTCTTT
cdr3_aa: CASSASPGTGSEAFF

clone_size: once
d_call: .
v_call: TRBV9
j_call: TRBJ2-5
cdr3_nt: TGTGCCAGCAGCGTAAGAGTGGGGCTAGGAGAGACCCAGTACTTC
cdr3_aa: CASSVRVGLGETQYF

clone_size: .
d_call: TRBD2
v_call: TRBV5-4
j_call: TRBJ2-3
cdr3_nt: TGTGCCAGCAGCCCCGGTCTTGGCCTAGCGGGAGTATCAGATACGCAGTATTTT
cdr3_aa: CASSPGLGLAGVSDTQYF

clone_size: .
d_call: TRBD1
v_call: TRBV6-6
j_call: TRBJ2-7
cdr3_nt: TGTGCCAGCAGTTACCCGGGACAGCCCTACGAGCAGTACTTC
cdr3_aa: CASSYPGQPYEQYF

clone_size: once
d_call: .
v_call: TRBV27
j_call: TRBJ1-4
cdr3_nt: TGTGCCAGCCCCCCCTCCGGGAGGGATAGAGGTAATGAAAAACTGTTTTTT
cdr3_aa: CASPPSGRDRGNEKLFF

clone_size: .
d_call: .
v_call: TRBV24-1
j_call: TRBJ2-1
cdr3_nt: TGTGCCACCAGTGATCCAACTAGTAGTGTGCAGTTCTTC
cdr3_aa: CATSDPTSSVQFF

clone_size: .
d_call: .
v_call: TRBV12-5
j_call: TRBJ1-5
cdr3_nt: TGTGCTAGTGGTTTGGACTCCAATCAGCCCCAGCATTTT
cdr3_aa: CASGLDSNQPQHF

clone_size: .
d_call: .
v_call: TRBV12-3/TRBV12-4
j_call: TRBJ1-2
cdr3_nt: TGTGCCAGCAGCAAGACAGCTAACTATGGCTACACCTTC
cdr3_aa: CASSKTANYGYTF

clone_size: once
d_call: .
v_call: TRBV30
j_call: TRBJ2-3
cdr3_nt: TGTGCCTGGAGTGTCCCAGGGACTAGCACAGATACGCAGTATTTT
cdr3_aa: CAWSVPGTSTDTQYF

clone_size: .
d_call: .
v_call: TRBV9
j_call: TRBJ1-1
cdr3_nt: TGTGCCAGCAGCGTTCAGGGGATGGCTGCCACTGAAGCTTTCTTT
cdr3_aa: CASSVQGMAATEAFF